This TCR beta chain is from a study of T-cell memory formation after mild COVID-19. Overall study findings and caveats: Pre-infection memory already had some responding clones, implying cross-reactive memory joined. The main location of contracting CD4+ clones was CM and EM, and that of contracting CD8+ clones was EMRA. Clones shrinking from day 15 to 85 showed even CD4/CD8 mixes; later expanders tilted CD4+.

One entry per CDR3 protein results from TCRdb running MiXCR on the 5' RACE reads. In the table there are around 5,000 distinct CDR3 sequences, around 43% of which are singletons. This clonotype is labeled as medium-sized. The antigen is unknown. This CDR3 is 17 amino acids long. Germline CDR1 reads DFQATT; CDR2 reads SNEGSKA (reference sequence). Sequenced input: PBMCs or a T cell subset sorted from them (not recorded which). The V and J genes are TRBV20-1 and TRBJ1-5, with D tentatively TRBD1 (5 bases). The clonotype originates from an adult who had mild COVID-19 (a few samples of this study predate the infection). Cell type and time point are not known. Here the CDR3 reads CSPSEPPPGGSNQPQHF. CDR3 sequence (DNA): TGCAGCCCGTCCGAACCCCCTCCCGGGGGTAGCAATCAGCCCCAGCATTTT.